Below, 5 T cell receptor beta chains from the same sample are listed, as sequenced in a study of blood T cell repertoires in COVID-19. Generated by immunoSEQ multiplex PCR, the TCRdb table keeps only in-frame clones and is missing some. This repertoire shows 55,000 to 80,000 clones, roughly nine tenths found once; its top ten account for roughly 2.6%. The sample consisted of peripheral blood. These receptors were obtained from a man between 50 and 59 years old with acute or convalescent COVID-19.

The rearrangement links TRBV9 to TRBJ2-3; D ambiguous. The germline V gene has CDR1 SGDLS and CDR2 YYNGEE. The V end lost 6 bases, the J end lost 3 bases, and 17 bases lay between the germline ends. The CDR3 sequence is 15 residues long. In DNA, the CDR3 is TGTGCCAGCACCCCGAGGTTTGGAGCGACAGATACGCAGTATTTT. Amino acids: CASTPRFGATDTQYF.

Note on this clone: The sample contains more than one DNA sequence encoding this CDR3. This chain joins TRBV19 and TRBJ2-1; D might be TRBD1 (5 bases). V gave up 0 bases and J gave up 2 bases, with 11 bases separating them. CDR1 is LNHDA, CDR2 SQIVND, per germline (reference sequence). The CDR3 spans 16 residues. In DNA, the CDR3 is TGTGCCAGTAGTATAGAGGCAGGGTATCCCTACAATGAGCAGTTCTTC. Protein product: CASSIEAGYPYNEQFF.

This chain links TRBV11-2 with TRBJ2-7; D ambiguous. This CDR3 is 15 amino acids long. The V end was cut by 2 bases, the J end by 3 bases, with 14 bases between. Germline V lookup: CDR1 SGHAT, CDR2 FQNNGV. CDR3 DNA: TGTGCCAGCAGCTTAAGCCATGACGGGTACTACGAGCAGTACGTC. It translates to CASSLSHDGYYEQYV.

The chain employs TRBV18 and TRBJ2-2, with D possibly matching TRBD1 (5 bases). This CDR3 is 16 amino acids long. Trimming stripped 0 bases from V and 2 bases from J, with 10 bases between. The germline V gene encodes CDR1 KGHSH and CDR2 LQKENI. The CDR3 DNA reads as TGTGCCAGCTCACCACCATCCAGGGCAAACACCGGGGAGCTGTTTTTT. This codes for CASSPPSRANTGELFF.

This rearrangement joins TRBV19 to TRBJ1-2, with D possibly being TRBD1 (5 bases). This CDR3 is built from 15 residues. Trimming took 6 bases from V and 6 from J, leaving 20 bases between them. Germline V lookup: CDR1 LNHDA, CDR2 SQIVND (reference sequence). The CDR3 DNA reads as TGTGCCAGTAGCAAACTGACGACAGATTTCCATGGCTACACCTTC. This sequence encodes CASSKLTTDFHGYTF.